A single count supports the clone carrying this TCR beta chain. These data originate in a study of blood T cell repertoires in COVID-19. Study information: Acute and convalescent COVID-19 specimens originated in the United States, Italy and Spain.

Germline V gives CDR1 MDHEN, CDR2 SYDVKM. Trimming cost V 5 bases and J 1 base, with 18 bases left between them. The CDR3 extends over 17 amino acids. Measured with immunoSEQ multiplex PCR; TCRdb has only the in-frame clones, and not every one. The table includes fewer than 200,000 clones, approximately 89% detected once. The receptor's source is a man aged 40-49 years with active or convalescent COVID-19. Source material: peripheral blood. The chain carries TRBV28 and TRBJ1-5; perhaps TRBD1 as D (5 bases). In DNA, the CDR3 is TGTGCCAGCAGTCTCCTGGATGGGGGACTAAGCAATCAGCCCCAGCATTTT. Translating it yields CASSLLDGGLSNQPQHF.